Sequencing of this TCR beta chain was carried out in a study of cytomegalovirus exposure and HLA in healthy donors. Clones were read by immunoSEQ multiplex PCR, and TCRdb kept only the in-frame ones, dropping some. The profile shows some 61,000 clones, around 97% of them singletons. Trimming took off 8 bases at V and 4 bases at J, with 18 bases between the two ends. This CDR3 is 15 amino acids long. CDR1 is MNHNS and CDR2 is SASEGT in the germline V gene. This sequence was found in a woman aged 18-35 years in good health and CMV-seropositive. J is TRBJ2-1 and V is TRBV6-1; tentative D call: TRBD1 (6 bases). Material for sequencing was PBMCs. The CDR3, as DNA: TGTGCCAGCTGCTTTATCCTTAGGGGGTACAATGAGCAGTTCTTC. This gives the protein CASCFILRGYNEQFF.